The rows below give T cell receptor beta chains drawn from one sample of a study of immune evolution from preneoplasia to lung adenocarcinoma. The protocol was immunoSEQ multiplex PCR, while the TCRdb copy is restricted to in-frame clones and leaves out a portion. The sample has about 2,000 clones; 75% to 85% are singletons. The specimen was FFPE minimally invasive lung adenocarcinoma tissue. The receptors here all came from a person aged 60-79 years with lung adenocarcinoma. Both conserved end residues are part of each CDR3. Each record gives: D gene, J gene, clone size, V gene, CDR3 DNA, CDR3 protein. A D gene is named only where the DNA matches it firmly. Rows give clone size only sometimes, using once, few, many, or a class for an expanded clone.

>TRBD1|TRBJ1-6|-|TRBV5-1
TGCGCCAGCAGGCGGGGACAGGAGAATTCACCCCTCCACTTT
CASRRGQENSPLHF
>-|TRBJ1-2|-|TRBV18
TGTGCCAGCTCACCCTCTGGGCGAGACCGGAGCTATGGCTACACCTTC
CASSPSGRDRSYGYTF
>-|TRBJ1-1|few|TRBV4-1
TGCGCCAGCAGCCTTCCCCTCGATCCGGGGAACACTGAAGCTTTCTTT
CASSLPLDPGNTEAFF
>-|TRBJ2-5|few|TRBV5-4
TGTGCCAGCAGCCCCAGGGGAGGTGAGACCCAGTACTTC
CASSPRGGETQYF
>-|TRBJ1-6|-|TRBV6-1
TGTGCCAGCAGTCCCCTCCGGATTAATAATTCACCCCTCCACTTT
CASSPLRINNSPLHF
>-|TRBJ2-7|-|TRBV19
TGTGCCAGTAGTATTACAGACACCTACGAGCAGTACTTC
CASSITDTYEQYF
>-|TRBJ1-2|once|TRBV19
TGTGCCAGTAGCTTGACAGGCTTCTATGGCTACACCTTC
CASSLTGFYGYTF
>-|TRBJ1-6|-|TRBV14
TGTGCCTCGATGGGCACACATAATTCACCCCTCCACTTT
CASMGTHNSPLHF
>-|TRBJ2-7|-|TRBV7-9
TGTGCCAGCAGCACAGGACAACTGAGGCACTTC
CASSTGQLRHF
>TRBD1|TRBJ2-7|-|TRBV28
TGTGCCAGCAGTTTGCGGGGACAGGGGCTAGGCGAGCAGTACTTC
CASSLRGQGLGEQYF
>TRBD1|TRBJ1-2|-|TRBV19
TGTGCCAGTAGGCCACAGGGGGCGCGTGACTATGGCTACACCTTC
CASRPQGARDYGYTF
>TRBD1|TRBJ1-4|few|TRBV5-1
TGCGCCAGCAGCACCGGACAGGGTGATGAAAAACTGTTTTTT
CASSTGQGDEKLFF
>TRBD1|TRBJ2-1|large|TRBV7-3
TGTGCCAGCAGCTTAGACCCCGGGACAGGGGTTTCCAATGAGCAGTTCTTC
CASSLDPGTGVSNEQFF
>TRBD1|TRBJ2-7|-|TRBV7-9
TGTGCCAGCAGCTTTTCGGGACAGGGGGCTAGGAACGAGCAGTACTTC
CASSFSGQGARNEQYF
>TRBD2|TRBJ2-3|once|TRBV6-4
TGTGCCAGCAGTGACTCCGAGACTAGCGGGGGAACAGATACGCAGTATTTT
CASSDSETSGGTDTQYF
>-|TRBJ1-6|-|TRBV4-2
TGTGCCAGCAGCCAAAACCTAGATAATTCACCCCTCCACTTT
CASSQNLDNSPLHF
>TRBD1|TRBJ2-3|-|TRBV5-6
TGTGCCAGCAGCAGAACGCCGGGACAGGGGGTGAGGGTCACAGATACGCAGTATTTT
CASSRTPGQGVRVTDTQYF
>-|TRBJ2-3|-|TRBV11-2
TGTGCCAGCAGCACCAGTGGGGGGGGCGCAGATACGCAGTATTTT
CASSTSGGGADTQYF
>-|TRBJ1-1|once|TRBV4-1
TGCGCCAGCAGCACAAATAATCCGGGGATGAACACTGAAGCTTTCTTT
CASSTNNPGMNTEAFF
>-|TRBJ2-7|-|TRBV6-1
TGTGCCAGCAGTGAAGAGGGGACCGGGAAACAGTACTTC
CASSEEGTGKQYF
>-|TRBJ2-7|-|TRBV4-1
TGCGCCAGCAGCCTCGGGAGGTGGACAGGGTCCAACGAGCAGTACTTC
CASSLGRWTGSNEQYF
>TRBD1|TRBJ2-7|-|TRBV18
TGTGCCAGCTCACCACGACAGGGCACCTACGAGCAGTACTTC
CASSPRQGTYEQYF
>-|TRBJ2-6|-|TRBV30
TGTGCCTGGAGTACCCCAGCGATAACTGGGGCCAACGTCCTGACTTTC
CAWSTPAITGANVLTF
>-|TRBJ2-3|-|TRBV28
TGTGCCAGCAGTTTTAGTACGCCGCCGGTTACGCAGTATTTT
CASSFSTPPVTQYF
>TRBD1|TRBJ2-3|-|TRBV29-1
TGCAGCGTGGGCCCGGGACAGGGTTCGGATACGCAGTATTTT
CSVGPGQGSDTQYF
>TRBD1|TRBJ1-5|-|TRBV25-1
TGTGCCAGCAGTGCCGCGACAGGGGTGGAGCAGCCCCAGCATTTT
CASSAATGVEQPQHF
>-|TRBJ2-5|large|TRBV7-9
TGTGCCAGCAGCTCCGTTACGGGACAACAAGAGACCCAGTACTTC
CASSSVTGQQETQYF
>TRBD2|TRBJ2-7|-|TRBV4-3
TGCGCCAGCAGCCAAGATCTCCGACTAGCGGGGGGAGGGGAGCAGTACTTC
CASSQDLRLAGGGEQYF
>-|TRBJ2-3|-|TRBV10-2
TGCGCCAGCAGTGGGTCGGCAGGGCGCACAGATACGCAGTATTTT
CASSGSAGRTDTQYF
>TRBD1|TRBJ1-2|-|TRBV6-5
TGTGCCAGCAGTCCTTCAACCGGGACAGCCTATGGCTACACCTTC
CASSPSTGTAYGYTF
>TRBD1|TRBJ2-7|-|TRBV4-3
TGCGCCAGCAGCCAATATCCTGTCGGGACAGGGGATTTATCCGAGCAGTACTTC
CASSQYPVGTGDLSEQYF
>-|TRBJ2-7|-|TRBV14
TGTGCCAGCAGCCCCCGGACGGCTGACTCCTACGAGCAGTACTTC
CASSPRTADSYEQYF
>-|TRBJ2-2|-|TRBV9
TGTGCCAGCAGTGAGATTCTTGGGCGGGAGCTGTTTTTT
CASSEILGRELFF
>-|TRBJ1-4|-|TRBV6-5
TGTGCCAGCAGTTACACGACAGGAACTAATGAAAAACTGTTTTTT
CASSYTTGTNEKLFF